A single sample gave rise to the 3 T cell receptor beta chains below, sequenced in a study of cytomegalovirus exposure and HLA in healthy donors. The PCR used 60 Vbeta and 13 Jbeta primers. The table came from immunoSEQ multiplex PCR; TCRdb's copy has only in-frame clones and leaves some out. Of roughly 100,000 clones in the sample, around 76% are singletons; the top ten hold around a tenth. Material: PBMCs. All receptors derive from a woman between 18 and 30 years old in good health and CMV-seropositive.

The chain joins TRBV25-1 to TRBJ2-5, with 8 bases identical to TRBD1. Germline assignment: CDR1 MGHDK and CDR2 SYGVNS. The CDR3 runs 17 residues. V dropped 3 bases and J dropped 5; count of bases not matched to a gene: 14. CDR3 in DNA: TGTGCCAGCAGTGAGTATACGCGACAGGGGATGTCGGAGACCCAGTACTTC. Amino acid sequence: CASSEYTRQGMSETQYF.

This clone appeared once. This sequence joins TRBV6-1 and TRBJ1-6; 9 nucleotides match TRBD1. This CDR3 is 14 amino acids long. Trimming took 6 bases from V and 7 from J; bases not matched to a gene: 4. The germline V gene encodes CDR1 MNHNS and CDR2 SASEGT. The CDR3 bases are TGTGCCAGCAGCGTAGGACAGGGGAATTCACCCCTCCACTTT. Its translation is CASSVGQGNSPLHF.

This sequence joins TRBV5-1 and TRBJ2-3; TRBD1 agrees at 11 bases. This CDR3 contains 17 residues. V dropped 3 bases and J dropped 2; count of bases not matched to a gene: 8. Per germline, CDR1 SGHRS and CDR2 YFSETQ. The CDR3 protein is CASSSGQGAIYTDTQYF. The DNA for the CDR3 is TGCGCCAGCAGCTCCGGACAGGGGGCCATTTACACAGATACGCAGTATTTT.